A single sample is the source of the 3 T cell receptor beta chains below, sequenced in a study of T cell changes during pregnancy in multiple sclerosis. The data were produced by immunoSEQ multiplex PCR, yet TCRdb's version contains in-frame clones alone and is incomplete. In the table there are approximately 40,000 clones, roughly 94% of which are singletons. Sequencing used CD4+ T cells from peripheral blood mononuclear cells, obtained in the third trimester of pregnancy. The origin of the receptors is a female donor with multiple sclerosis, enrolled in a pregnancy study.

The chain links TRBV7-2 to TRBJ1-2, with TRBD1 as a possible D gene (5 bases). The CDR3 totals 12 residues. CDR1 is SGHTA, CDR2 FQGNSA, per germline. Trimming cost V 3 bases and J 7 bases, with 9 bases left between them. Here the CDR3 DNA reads TGTGCCAGCAGCTTGGGGGACTTTGGCTACACCTTC. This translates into CASSLGDFGYTF.

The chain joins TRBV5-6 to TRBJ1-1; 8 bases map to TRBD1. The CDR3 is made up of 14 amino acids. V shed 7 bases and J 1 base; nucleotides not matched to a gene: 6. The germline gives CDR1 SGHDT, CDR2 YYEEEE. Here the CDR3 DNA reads TGTGCCAGCTTACGGGACAGGCCGAACACTGAAGCTTTCTTT. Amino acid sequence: CASLRDRPNTEAFF.

The CDR3 reads CASSFGYRQALSGGANVLTF. The CDR3 bases are TGTGCCAGCAGTTTTGGCTACAGGCAAGCTCTCTCTGGGGGGGCCAACGTCCTGACTTTC. The chain links TRBV28 to TRBJ2-6; TRBD1 might be the D (5 bases). Germline-derived CDR1 and CDR2 are MDHEN and SYDVKM. The CDR3 contains 20 residues. Trimming cost V 3 bases and J 4 bases, with 25 bases left between them.